This T cell receptor (beta chain) was documented in a study of blood T cell repertoires in COVID-19. Assay: immunoSEQ multiplex PCR; the TCRdb copy retains only in-frame clones and omits some. The table includes about 82,000 clones, around 83% detected once. Trimming stripped 0 bases from V and 4 bases from J, with 9 bases between. The CDR3 runs 15 residues. Germline lookup yields CDR1 KGHDR and CDR2 SFDVKD. Specimen: peripheral blood. This receptor was taken from a woman aged 55-70 years with acute or convalescent COVID-19. This chain links TRBV24-1 with TRBJ1-5, with D unclear. CDR3 residues: CATSDLWQDNQPQHF. Written as DNA, the CDR3 is TGTGCCACCAGTGATTTGTGGCAGGATAATCAGCCCCAGCATTTT.